Listed here are 11 T cell receptor beta chains from one sample, sequenced in a study of cytomegalovirus exposure and HLA in healthy donors. The PCR ran on 60 Vbeta and 13 Jbeta primers. TCRdb's table, derived via immunoSEQ multiplex PCR, lists solely in-frame clones and lacks some. Among about 200,000 clones, around 77% were seen once, and the ten largest hold less than 3.5%. The specimen sequenced was PBMCs. All receptors come from a woman between 25 and 40 years old in good health and CMV-seronegative.

The V and J genes are TRBV6-6 and TRBJ2-7, with 12 bases aligning to TRBD1. The CDR3 is 14 residues long. Per germline, CDR1 MNHNY and CDR2 SVGAGI (reference sequence). Losses at the gene ends were 4 bases for V and 6 bases for J; bases not matched to a gene: 4. The CDR3 spells CASSLRDRGPEQYF. The CDR3 nucleotides read TGTGCCAGCAGTTTAAGGGACAGGGGGCCCGAGCAGTACTTC.

The V call is TRBV6-6, the J call TRBJ1-6; D call uncertain. The CDR3 consists of 12 residues. V was shortened by 2 bases and J by 9 bases, with 5 bases between the two germline ends. CDR1 and CDR2 (germline): MNHNY, SVGAGI (reference sequence). In DNA, the CDR3 is TGTGCCAGCAGTTACCACGGTTCACCCCTCCACTTT. As protein: CASSYHGSPLHF.

As to this clone: At one end the junction does not follow the germline gene, possibly because of a read error. J is TRBJ2-5 and V is TRBV7-9, with a possible D match to TRBD2 (6 bases). The CDR3 runs to 13 residues. The V gene's germline CDR1 is SEHNR and CDR2 FQNEAQ (reference sequence). The CDR3 region is CSSSGTGGETQYF. As DNA, the CDR3 is TGTTCCAGCAGCGGAACAGGAGGGGAGACCCAGTACTTC.

This rearrangement joins TRBV5-4 to TRBJ2-7; D is undetermined. V lost 7 bases to trimming and J lost 3 bases, with 14 bases between them. The CDR3 runs 13 residues. Germline V lookup: CDR1 SGHNT, CDR2 YYREEE (reference sequence). CDR3 DNA sequence: TGTGCCAGCGCCCCCCTACCCCTCTACGAGCAGTACTTC. This codes for CASAPLPLYEQYF.

The CDR3 region is CASRLYEQFF. As DNA, the CDR3 is TGTGCCAGCAGGCTATATGAGCAGTTCTTC. V and J are TRBV6-5 and TRBJ2-1; D gene uncertain. The V and J ends lost 6 bases and 8 bases respectively, with 5 bases between them. CDR3 length: 10 amino acids. Germline V gives CDR1 MNHEY, CDR2 SVGAGI.

CDR3 in DNA: TGTGCCAGCAGCTTTTGGGGGGGGGCCAAAAACGAGCAGTACTTC. Translated: CASSFWGGAKNEQYF. The chain employs TRBV7-8 and TRBJ2-7; weak D call: TRBD2 (7 bases). Germline V gives CDR1 SGHVS, CDR2 FQNEAQ. This CDR3 contains 15 residues. V gave up 3 bases and J gave up 5 bases, with 17 bases separating them.

The chain carries TRBV28 and TRBJ2-7, with TRBD2 matching over 7 bases. The CDR3 runs 15 residues. The germline CDR1 and CDR2 sequences are MDHEN and SYDVKM. The V and J ends lost 3 bases and 2 bases, in that order; junction bases with no gene match: 7. CDR3 region: CASSFSLGRTYEQYF. The CDR3 DNA follows: TGTGCCAGCAGTTTTTCTCTCGGGAGGACCTACGAGCAGTACTTC.

The V gene is TRBV2, the J gene TRBJ1-5; 7 nucleotides agree with TRBD1. The CDR3 covers 15 residues. The ends lost 6 bases at V and 1 base at J; junction bases unmatched: 6. Per the germline V gene, CDR1 is SNHLY and CDR2 is FYNNEI. CDR3 in amino acids: CASSATGMSNQPQHF. DNA for the CDR3: TGTGCCAGCAGCGCGACAGGGATGAGCAATCAGCCCCAGCATTTT.

This chain links TRBV30 with TRBJ1-5, with TRBD1 as a possible D gene (6 bases). V shed 5 bases and J shed 0 bases, with 8 bases lying between them. The CDR3 contains 13 residues. Per the germline V gene, CDR1 is GTSNPN and CDR2 is SVGIG (reference sequence). The CDR3 DNA is TGTGCCTGGGGACAGCATAGCAATCAGCCCCAGCATTTT. It specifies CAWGQHSNQPQHF.

This clone was counted a few times. V is TRBV7-8 and J is TRBJ2-1; perhaps TRBD1 as D (6 bases). CDR1 and CDR2 from the germline V gene are SGHVS and FQNEAQ. The germline V and J ends were trimmed by 5 bases and 8 bases, with 16 bases remaining between them. The CDR3 is made up of 14 amino acids. CDR3 protein: CASSTYREWDEQFF. For the CDR3, the DNA is TGTGCCAGCAGCACCTACAGGGAGTGGGATGAGCAGTTCTTC.

On this clone itself: This CDR3 is also generated by other DNA sequences in the sample. The chain has TRBV6-5 and TRBJ1-2; D gene ambiguous. Germline V gives CDR1 MNHEY, CDR2 SVGAGI. The CDR3 is 12 residues long. Trimming took off 10 bases at V and 2 bases at J, with 11 bases between the two ends. CDR3 sequence reads: CATRTGNYGYTF. The CDR3 DNA reads TGTGCCACCCGGACGGGGAACTATGGCTACACCTTC.